The clone carrying this T cell receptor beta chain was observed a single time. These data belong to a study of blood T cell repertoires in COVID-19. The data were produced by immunoSEQ multiplex PCR, yet TCRdb's version contains in-frame clones alone and is incomplete. The table records hundreds of thousands of clones, around 90% of them present only once. The CDR3 totals 16 residues. Trimming cost V 6 bases and J 1 base, with 18 bases left between them. Germline CDR1 reads ENHRY; CDR2 reads SYGVKD. This receptor was identified in a young man with active or convalescent COVID-19. V usage is TRBV10-3 and J usage is TRBJ1-1; D perhaps matches TRBD1 (6 bases). Sequencing was carried out using peripheral blood. CDR3 coding DNA: TGTGCCATCAGCCCAACAGGGAGGGGAACGAACACTGAAGCTTTCTTT. It is translated as CAISPTGRGTNTEAFF.